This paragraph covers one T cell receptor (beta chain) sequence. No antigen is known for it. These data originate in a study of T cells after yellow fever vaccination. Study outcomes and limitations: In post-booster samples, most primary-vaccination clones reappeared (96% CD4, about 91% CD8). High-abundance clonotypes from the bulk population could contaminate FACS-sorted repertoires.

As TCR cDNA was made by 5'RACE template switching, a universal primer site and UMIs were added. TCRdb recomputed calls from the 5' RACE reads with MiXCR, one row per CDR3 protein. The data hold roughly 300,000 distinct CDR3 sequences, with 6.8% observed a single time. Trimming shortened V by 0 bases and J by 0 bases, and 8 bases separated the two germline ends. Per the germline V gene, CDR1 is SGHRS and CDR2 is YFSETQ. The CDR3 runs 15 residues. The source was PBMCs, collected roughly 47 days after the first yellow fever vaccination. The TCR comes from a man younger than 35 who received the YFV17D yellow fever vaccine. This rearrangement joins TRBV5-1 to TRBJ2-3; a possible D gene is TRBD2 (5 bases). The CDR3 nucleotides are TGCGCCAGCAGCTTGGAAGGGAGTAGCACAGATACGCAGTATTTT. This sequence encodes CASSLEGSSTDTQYF.